One and the same sample provided the 16 T cell receptor beta chains below, sequenced in a study of technical replicates of blood from several donors. TCRdb's table, derived via immunoSEQ multiplex PCR, lists solely in-frame clones and lacks some. The sample shows 90,000 to 100,000 clones, approximately 94% of them seen only once. The sample comprised T cells isolated from PBMCs. These receptors were collected from a human donor in good health.

This chain joins TRBV7-2 and TRBJ2-1, with 8 bases that match TRBD2. J gave up 7 bases and V 3 bases, and 8 bases lay outside the gene matches. Germline V gene lookup returns CDR1 SGHTA and CDR2 FQGNSA. The CDR3 has 15 residues. The CDR3 is CASSLASGWMNEQFF. CDR3 nucleotide sequence: TGTGCCAGCAGCTTGGCTAGCGGGTGGATGAATGAGCAGTTCTTC.

The V gene is TRBV6-4, the J gene TRBJ2-3; D is undetermined. Trimming stripped 3 bases from V and 2 bases from J, with 12 bases between. The germline gives CDR1 MRHNA, CDR2 SNTAGT. The CDR3 is made up of 15 amino acids. Written as DNA, the CDR3 is TGTGCCAGCAGTGAATCGTCTACGCACACAGATACGCAGTATTTT. It yields the protein CASSESSTHTDTQYF.

This clone was recorded a few times. The chain combines TRBV11-3 with TRBJ1-1; D is ambiguous. The CDR3 has 13 residues. V was pared by 3 bases and J by 3 bases, with 8 bases between. Germline V gives CDR1 SGHNT, CDR2 YENEEA. The DNA of the CDR3 is TGTGCCAGCAGCTTTTTCGGGGACACTGAAGCTTTCTTT. This codes for CASSFFGDTEAFF.

The chain links TRBV2 to TRBJ2-3; D is ambiguous. The CDR3 totals 14 residues. V was pared by 4 bases and J by 1 base, with 9 bases between. The germline V gene encodes CDR1 SNHLY and CDR2 FYNNEI. This CDR3 reads CASSGVPGTDTQYF. CDR3 DNA: TGTGCCAGCAGTGGAGTCCCTGGCACAGATACGCAGTATTTT.

This clone turned up a few times. The chain has TRBV30 and TRBJ1-1; D may be TRBD1 (5 bases). In germline, CDR1 is GTSNPN, CDR2 SVGIG (reference sequence). This CDR3 region has 14 residues. V lost 3 bases, J lost 4 bases, and 15 bases lay in between. This CDR3 is CAWSGGGSLTEAFF. The CDR3 DNA reads TGTGCCTGGAGCGGGGGAGGGTCCCTCACTGAAGCTTTCTTT.

The rearrangement joins TRBV7-9 to TRBJ2-1, with D perhaps TRBD2 (5 bases). The length of the CDR3 is 13 residues. Germline CDR1 is SEHNR and CDR2 is FQNEAQ (reference sequence). V was cut by 5 bases and J by 5 bases, with 10 bases left in between. The CDR3 nucleotides read TGTGCCAGCAGCCCTGGGAGAGACAATGAGCAGTTCTTC. Translated: CASSPGRDNEQFF.

This clone showed up just once. The rearrangement links TRBV14 to TRBJ2-4; D perhaps matches TRBD1 (5 bases). Per germline, CDR1 SGHDN and CDR2 FVKESK. The V and J ends lost 1 base and 1 base respectively, with 11 bases between them. The CDR3 totals 16 residues. The CDR3 loop is CASSQGAGFAKNIQYF. The CDR3 DNA is TGTGCCAGCAGCCAAGGGGCAGGGTTCGCCAAAAACATTCAGTACTTC.

The chain employs TRBV29-1 and TRBJ2-3; 7 bases are shared with TRBD1. The J segment lost 4 bases and the V segment lost 7 bases, leaving 11 bases of the junction unmatched. This CDR3 has 14 residues. Germline-derived CDR1 and CDR2 are SQVTM and ANQGSEA. The CDR3 DNA follows: TGCAGCGGGAGGTCGACAGGGCGGGCAGATACGCAGTATTTT. Protein sequence: CSGRSTGRADTQYF.

This chain joins TRBV6-6 and TRBJ2-1; 11 bases line up with TRBD1. Germline CDR1 and CDR2: MNHNY and SVGAGI (reference sequence). V shed 6 bases and J 6 bases; nucleotides not matched to a gene: 10. This CDR3 region has 16 residues. In DNA form, the CDR3 reads TGTGCCAGCAGCCCCGGGACAGGGGGAGGTTTCAATGAGCAGTTCTTC. This translates into CASSPGTGGGFNEQFF.

This clone has a single count. This rearrangement joins TRBV4-2 to TRBJ2-2, with 8 bases lining up with TRBD1. The CDR3 contains 16 residues. Germline CDR1 reads LGHNA; CDR2 reads YNFKEQ. V lost 1 base, J lost 4 bases, and 5 bases stayed unmatched. CDR3 nucleotide sequence: TGTGCCAGCAGCCAAGGTGCAGGGGGCAGCACCGGGGAGCTGTTTTTT. Translation: CASSQGAGGSTGELFF.

The chain uses TRBV5-1 and TRBJ2-7, with a weak D call TRBD1 (6 bases). Germline CDR1 and CDR2: SGHRS and YFSETQ. The length of the CDR3 is 16 residues. Trimming took off 0 bases at V and 3 bases at J, with 16 bases between the two ends. CDR3 sequence: CASSLAGTKVIYEQYF. CDR3 bases: TGCGCCAGCAGCTTGGCTGGGACAAAGGTCATCTACGAGCAGTACTTC.

For this clone: In the same sample, other DNA sequences code for this CDR3. The rearrangement joins TRBV9 to TRBJ1-1; D is unresolved. Germline values: CDR1 SGDLS, CDR2 YYNGEE. V lost 1 base, J lost 0 bases, and 4 bases lay in between. This CDR3 is built from 13 residues. CDR3 amino acids: CASSVSLNTEAFF. The CDR3 region has the DNA TGTGCCAGCAGCGTATCATTGAACACTGAAGCTTTCTTT.

CDR3 amino acids: CASSDFRWEGLYEQYF. The CDR3 DNA follows: TGTGCCAGCAGTGACTTCCGCTGGGAGGGCCTCTACGAGCAGTACTTC. The chain uses TRBV2 and TRBJ2-7; 7 positions agree with TRBD2. With 3 bases clipped from V and 3 bases from J, the junction kept 11 bases outside the gene matches. Germline V lookup: CDR1 SNHLY, CDR2 FYNNEI. The CDR3 consists of 16 residues.

The chain couples TRBV20-1 to TRBJ2-3; D unclear. This CDR3 has 11 residues. Trimming cost V 3 bases and J 5 bases, with 6 bases left between them. Germline V lookup: CDR1 DFQATT, CDR2 SNEGSKA (reference sequence). The CDR3 DNA is TGCAGTGCTAGTGGGCGAGATACGCAGTATTTT. Translating it yields CSASGRDTQYF.

The CDR3 is CASSPGATGATDTQYF. The CDR3 region has the DNA TGTGCCAGCAGCCCAGGAGCGACAGGGGCCACAGATACGCAGTATTTT. The rearrangement uses TRBV7-6 and TRBJ2-3; TRBD1 aligns across 8 bases. V lost 5 bases and J lost 2; bases outside the gene matches: 9. Per the germline V gene, CDR1 is SGHVS and CDR2 is FNYEAQ. There are 16 residues in the CDR3. Based on the CDR3 plus reference TRBV7-6 and TRBJ2-3, the full variable domain is GAGVSQSPRYKVTKRGQDVALRCDPISGHVSLYWYRQALGQGPEFLTYFNYEAQQDKSGLPNDRFSAERPEGSISTLTIQRTEQRDSAMYRCASSPGATGATDTQYFGPGTRLTVL.

V gene TRBV29-1 combines with J gene TRBJ1-2; 10 bases are a match to TRBD1. Germline values: CDR1 SQVTM, CDR2 ANQGSEA. CDR3 length equals 14 residues. V lost 4 bases to trimming and J lost 3 bases; unmatched junction nucleotides: 5. CDR3 DNA sequence: TGCAGCGTTGCAGGGGACAGGGGTGACTATGGCTACACCTTC. It yields the protein CSVAGDRGDYGYTF.